Following are 18 T cell receptor beta chains from one sample sequenced in a study of vaccination and CD4 T cells after COVID-19. The time point was: late sampling 161 to 241 days after vaccination in a few convalescent patients. TCRdb re-analysed the PCR reads in MiXCR, keeping a single row per CDR3 protein. The profile shows about 28,000 distinct CDR3 sequences, approximately 49% of them singletons. The sample in question was CD4+ T cells from blood, obtained about 7 months after SARS-CoV-2 vaccination. Every receptor here comes from a human donor who had recovered from COVID-19.

The chain combines TRBV19 with TRBJ2-7, with 11 bases aligning to TRBD2. The CDR3 contains 15 residues. V shed 4 bases, J shed 4 bases, and the junction held 6 bases outside the gene matches. Germline CDR1 reads LNHDA; CDR2 reads SQIVND (reference sequence). The CDR3 here is CASSTTLAGVYEQYF. CDR3 DNA: TGTGCCAGTAGTACCACACTAGCGGGAGTATACGAGCAGTACTTC.

The chain joins TRBV29-1 to TRBJ2-7; tentatively, D is TRBD1 (5 bases). Germline V CDR1 and CDR2: SQVTM, ANQGSEA. V lost 4 bases and J lost 0, with 10 bases in between. The CDR3 spans 13 residues. This CDR3 reads CSVANRFSYEQYF. CDR3 DNA: TGCAGCGTTGCCAACAGGTTCTCCTACGAGCAGTACTTC.

This clonotype was counted only a few times. This chain uses TRBV7-2 with TRBJ2-5, with D tentatively TRBD1 or TRBD2 (6 bases each). CDR3 size: 12 residues. The germline V gene encodes CDR1 SGHTA and CDR2 FQGNSA. The V and J ends lost 6 bases and 5 bases respectively, with 10 bases between them. CDR3 coding DNA: TGTGCCAGCAGTCGGAGGGGGGAGACCCAGTACTTC. It is translated as CASSRRGETQYF.

This clonotype was observed a handful of times. CDR3 bases: TGCAGTGTTGCTGGGACGGCGTACGAGCAGTACTTC. Translating gives CSVAGTAYEQYF. The chain is built from TRBV20-1 and TRBJ2-7; D could derive from TRBD1 or TRBD2 (5 bases each). The CDR3 sequence is 12 residues long. V was shortened by 7 bases and J by 4 bases, with 14 bases between the two germline ends. Per the germline V gene, CDR1 is DFQATT and CDR2 is SNEGSKA (reference sequence).

The V gene is TRBV21-1, the J gene TRBJ2-7; TRBD1, the table's D call, lacks a check against the DNA. TRBV21-1 is an annotated pseudogene. The CDR3 extends over 15 amino acids. The CDR3 bases are TGTGCCAGCAGCAGCCGGGACAGAACATCCTACGAGCAGTACTTC. This codes for CASSSRDRTSYEQYF.

The gene calls are TRBV10-3 and TRBJ1-2; tentatively, D is TRBD1 (5 bases). V was clipped by 3 bases and J by 4 bases, with 21 bases between them. The CDR3 length is 17 residues. Germline V gives CDR1 ENHRY, CDR2 SYGVKD. The CDR3 protein is CAISETRGGASSYGYTF. The DNA for the CDR3 is TGTGCCATCAGTGAAACACGTGGGGGAGCTAGTAGCTATGGCTACACCTTC.

The chain has TRBV7-9 and TRBJ1-1; D is uncertain. Deletions cut 0 bases from V and 1 base from J, with 12 bases between. The CDR3 has 16 residues. Per germline, CDR1 SEHNR and CDR2 FQNEAQ (reference sequence). The DNA of the CDR3 is TGTGCCAGCAGCTTAGCGAGGGAGAAGAGGAACACTGAAGCTTTCTTT. Amino acids: CASSLAREKRNTEAFF.

The rearrangement uses TRBV28 and TRBJ1-5; 9 bases are a match to TRBD1. The CDR3 consists of 15 residues. Germline V gives CDR1 MDHEN, CDR2 SYDVKM. The V segment lost 3 bases and the J segment 1 base; nucleotides outside the gene matches: 1. CDR3 sequence: CASSLGQGSNQPQHF. The CDR3 bases are TGTGCCAGCAGTTTGGGACAGGGCAGCAATCAGCCCCAGCATTTT.

This clonotype came up a few times. The V call is TRBV6-1, the J call TRBJ2-2; the D gene is possibly TRBD2 (5 bases). The CDR3 contains 15 residues. The germline V gene encodes CDR1 MNHNS and CDR2 SASEGT. The V and J ends lost 6 bases and 5 bases respectively, with 16 bases between them. The CDR3 loop is CASSPKPRGTGELFF. The CDR3 DNA reads TGTGCCAGCAGCCCTAAACCCCGCGGGACCGGGGAGCTGTTTTTT.

This chain connects TRBV29-1 to TRBJ1-2; TRBD1 agrees at 8 bases. The CDR3 is 13 residues long. The J segment lost 0 bases and the V segment lost 6 bases, leaving 3 bases of the junction unmatched. The germline V gene has CDR1 SQVTM and CDR2 ANQGSEA. The CDR3 DNA reads TGCAGCGTCAGGGGACAGGCTAACTATGGCTACACCTTC. Its translation: CSVRGQANYGYTF.

The chain carries TRBV28 and TRBJ2-1; tentatively, D is TRBD1 (6 bases). CDR1 is MDHEN and CDR2 is SYDVKM in the germline V gene. V shed 1 base and J shed 8 bases, with 15 bases lying between them. This CDR3 has 15 residues. The CDR3 DNA reads TGTGCCAGCAGTTTATTGGGTGGTGGGGGCGATGAGCAGTTCTTC. Its translation is CASSLLGGGGDEQFF. The full variable domain, rest sourced from reference TRBV28 and TRBJ2-1, is DVKVTQSSRYLVKRTGEKVFLECVQDMDHENMFWYRQDPGLGLRLIYFSYDVKMKEKGDIPEGYSVSREKKERFSLILESASTNQTSMYLCASSLLGGGGDEQFFGPGTRLTVL.

The chain recombines TRBV7-2 with TRBJ2-1; 7 bases agree with TRBD1. CDR3 length: 14 residues. The J segment lost 3 bases and the V segment lost 5 bases, leaving 4 bases of the junction unmatched. Germline-derived CDR1 and CDR2 are SGHTA and FQGNSA. The CDR3 loop is CASSNRDSYNEQFF. The CDR3 DNA reads TGTGCCAGCAGCAACCGGGACAGCTACAATGAGCAGTTCTTC.

The chain combines TRBV28 with TRBJ2-5; 11 nucleotides match TRBD2. V was pared by 5 bases and J by 5 bases, with 16 bases of the junction left unmatched. The germline CDR1 and CDR2 sequences are MDHEN and SYDVKM. This CDR3 comprises 18 residues. CDR3 loop: CASSQGLAVEGETETQYF. CDR3 bases: TGTGCCAGCAGTCAGGGACTAGCGGTGGAAGGGGAGACGGAGACCCAGTACTTC.

This clonotype is deemed medium-sized. V gene TRBV7-2 combines with J gene TRBJ2-7; possibly TRBD2 for D (6 bases). Between the trimmed V and J ends, which lost 1 base and 2 bases, there was a span of 9 bases. The germline gives CDR1 SGHTA, CDR2 FQGNSA. The length of the CDR3 is 14 residues. CDR3 bases: TGTGCCAGCAGCTTAGTGGACTATACCTACGAGCAGTACTTC. The encoded protein is CASSLVDYTYEQYF.

With regard to this clonotype: Its ends do not fully match the called genes, so a read error is possible. The rearrangement joins TRBV7-7 to TRBJ2-5, with 11 bases fitting TRBD2. CDR1 SSHAT and CDR2 FNYEAQ come from the germline V gene (reference sequence). This CDR3 is built from 15 residues. CDR3 region: CASSLIGTSGETQYF. DNA of the CDR3: TGTGCTAGCAGCTTAATTGGGACTAGCGGCGAGACCCAGTACTTC.

Only a few counts were recorded for this clonotype. The rearrangement uses TRBV29-1 and TRBJ2-5; D gene uncertain. The CDR3 sequence is 14 residues long. V gave up 0 bases and J gave up 5 bases, with 13 bases separating them. CDR1 is SQVTM and CDR2 is ANQGSEA in the germline V gene. In DNA form, the CDR3 reads TGCAGCGTTGAAGATTTCCGCAGGCCTGAGACCCAGTACTTC. Translated: CSVEDFRRPETQYF.

Only a few counts were recorded for this clonotype. The chain is built from TRBV20-1 and TRBJ2-1; D unresolved. Germline V gene data show CDR1 as DFQATT and CDR2 as SNEGSKA (reference sequence). The V and J ends lost 3 bases and 8 bases respectively, with 8 bases between them. The CDR3 has 11 amino acids. The CDR3 DNA sequence: TGCAGTGCTAGTGCCCGTGATGAGCAGTTCTTC. It translates to CSASARDEQFF.

By sample share, this clonotype is medium-sized. The rearrangement joins TRBV20-1 to TRBJ2-2; a possible D gene is TRBD2 (5 bases). There are 15 residues in the CDR3. V lost 6 bases and J 8 bases, leaving 22 bases between the germline ends. Germline lookup yields CDR1 DFQATT and CDR2 SNEGSKA (reference sequence). CDR3 nucleotides: TGCAGTGCCAAAAGAGGGCATCCAGAGGTTGGGGAGCTGTTTTTT. Encoded protein: CSAKRGHPEVGELFF.